The rows below give T cell receptor beta chains drawn from one sample of a study of T cell responses to AZD1222 COVID-19 vaccine. TCRdb keeps only in-frame clones here, not all; method: immunoSEQ multiplex PCR. The sample records around 150,000 clones, 92% being singletons. This specimen consisted of peripheral blood, obtained 28 days after the second AZD1222 dose. The receptors shown here come from an adult who received the AZD1222 COVID-19 vaccine. Each CDR3 is given with its conserved first and last residue. Fields, in order: CDR3 length, D gene, V gene, clone size, J gene, CDR3 protein, CDR3 DNA. The D gene is left open where the match is weak. A row's size may be missing; if present it is once, few, many or a size class.

len: 14; d_gene: NA; v_gene: TRBV7-8; abundance: NA; j_gene: TRBJ2-7; CDR3aa: CASSPPRLNYEQYF; CDR3nt: TGTGCCAGCAGCCCCCCGCGACTAAACTACGAGCAGTACTTC
len: 13; d_gene: NA; v_gene: TRBV11-2; abundance: NA; j_gene: TRBJ1-4; CDR3aa: CASSRRGAEKLFF; CDR3nt: TGTGCCAGCAGCCGGCGGGGCGCCGAAAAACTGTTTTTT
len: 15; d_gene: TRBD2; v_gene: TRBV9; abundance: NA; j_gene: TRBJ2-7; CDR3aa: CASSRSQAGVYEQYF; CDR3nt: TGTGCCAGCTCCCGTAGCCAAGCGGGGGTCTACGAGCAGTACTTC
len: 18; d_gene: NA; v_gene: TRBV11-2; abundance: NA; j_gene: TRBJ2-2; CDR3aa: CASSFSAEEVSNTGELFF; CDR3nt: TGTGCCAGCAGCTTCTCGGCGGAGGAGGTTTCGAACACCGGGGAGCTGTTTTTT
len: 14; d_gene: NA; v_gene: TRBV10-2; abundance: NA; j_gene: TRBJ2-4; CDR3aa: CASSESLAKNIQYF; CDR3nt: TGCGCCAGCAGTGAGAGCTTAGCCAAAAACATTCAGTACTTC
len: 14; d_gene: TRBD2; v_gene: TRBV7-3; abundance: NA; j_gene: TRBJ2-1; CDR3aa: CASSPGLAGNEQFF; CDR3nt: TGTGCCAGCAGCCCCGGACTAGCGGGCAATGAGCAGTTCTTC
len: 15; d_gene: NA; v_gene: TRBV6-5; abundance: NA; j_gene: TRBJ2-7; CDR3aa: CASSYSPGVNYEQYF; CDR3nt: TGTGCCAGCAGTTACTCGCCAGGGGTTAACTACGAGCAGTACTTC
len: 14; d_gene: NA; v_gene: TRBV6-5; abundance: NA; j_gene: TRBJ2-5; CDR3aa: CASIDRLGQETQYF; CDR3nt: TGTGCCAGCATCGACCGGCTGGGGCAAGAGACCCAGTACTTC
len: 14; d_gene: NA; v_gene: TRBV4-2; abundance: NA; j_gene: TRBJ1-1; CDR3aa: CASSPTDPNTEAFF; CDR3nt: TGTGCCAGCAGCCCGACAGATCCGAACACTGAAGCTTTCTTT
len: 16; d_gene: TRBD2; v_gene: TRBV7-2; abundance: NA; j_gene: TRBJ2-2; CDR3aa: CASSLMVAGGTGELFF; CDR3nt: TGTGCCAGCAGCTTAATGGTGGCGGGGGGCACCGGGGAGCTGTTTTTT
len: 13; d_gene: TRBD2; v_gene: TRBV7-9; abundance: NA; j_gene: TRBJ2-7; CDR3aa: CASSGREKYEQYF; CDR3nt: TGTGCCAGCAGTGGGCGGGAGAAGTACGAGCAGTACTTC
len: 14; d_gene: TRBD1; v_gene: TRBV7-2; abundance: NA; j_gene: TRBJ1-5; CDR3aa: CASSLDQGARPQHF; CDR3nt: TGTGCCAGCAGCTTAGATCAGGGGGCTCGACCCCAGCATTTT
len: 14; d_gene: NA; v_gene: TRBV5-6; abundance: once; j_gene: TRBJ1-4; CDR3aa: CASSLGQPNEKLFF; CDR3nt: TGTGCCAGCAGCTTGGGACAACCTAATGAAAAACTGTTTTTT
len: 15; d_gene: NA; v_gene: TRBV18; abundance: NA; j_gene: TRBJ2-7; CDR3aa: CASSVTGGQELEQYF; CDR3nt: TGTGCCAGCTCTGTTACTGGTGGGCAGGAGCTTGAGCAGTACTTC
len: 15; d_gene: NA; v_gene: TRBV28; abundance: NA; j_gene: TRBJ2-3; CDR3aa: CASSLVEFPTDTQYF; CDR3nt: TGTGCCAGCAGTTTGGTGGAGTTCCCCACAGATACGCAGTATTTT
len: 14; d_gene: NA; v_gene: TRBV5-1; abundance: once; j_gene: TRBJ2-1; CDR3aa: CASSLSFMGDEQFF; CDR3nt: TGCGCCAGCAGCTTGTCATTTATGGGGGATGAGCAGTTCTTC
len: 11; d_gene: NA; v_gene: TRBV6-2/TRBV6-3; abundance: NA; j_gene: TRBJ2-1; CDR3aa: CASSRGNEQFF; CDR3nt: TGTGCCAGCAGTAGAGGGAATGAGCAGTTCTTC
len: 14; d_gene: NA; v_gene: TRBV2; abundance: NA; j_gene: TRBJ2-7; CDR3aa: CASSGDLSSYEQYF; CDR3nt: TGTGCCAGCAGTGGGGACTTGAGCTCCTACGAGCAGTACTTC
len: 17; d_gene: TRBD2; v_gene: TRBV7-4; abundance: NA; j_gene: TRBJ2-5; CDR3aa: CASSSPRSSGRAETQYF; CDR3nt: TGTGCCAGCAGCTCTCCCAGGTCTAGCGGGAGGGCTGAGACCCAGTACTTC
len: 17; d_gene: NA; v_gene: TRBV9; abundance: NA; j_gene: TRBJ1-3; CDR3aa: CASSMGAFPSSGNTIYF; CDR3nt: TGTGCCAGCAGCATGGGGGCTTTCCCGAGCTCTGGAAACACCATATATTTT
len: 13; d_gene: NA; v_gene: TRBV5-4; abundance: NA; j_gene: TRBJ1-6; CDR3aa: CASSRDNPSPLHF; CDR3nt: TGTGCCAGCAGCAGAGACAATCCTTCACCCCTCCACTTT
len: 16; d_gene: TRBD2; v_gene: TRBV4-1; abundance: NA; j_gene: TRBJ2-7; CDR3aa: CASSQASGASSYEQYF; CDR3nt: TGCGCCAGCAGCCAGGCTAGCGGAGCCTCCTCCTACGAGCAGTACTTC
len: 16; d_gene: NA; v_gene: TRBV13; abundance: NA; j_gene: TRBJ1-3; CDR3aa: CASSFEDPGPGNTIYF; CDR3nt: TGTGCCAGCAGCTTCGAGGACCCGGGCCCGGGAAACACCATATATTTT
len: 17; d_gene: NA; v_gene: TRBV7-8; abundance: NA; j_gene: TRBJ2-2; CDR3aa: CASSSGIHGGHTGELFF; CDR3nt: TGTGCCAGCAGCTCCGGGATCCACGGTGGCCACACCGGGGAGCTGTTTTTT
len: 16; d_gene: NA; v_gene: TRBV5-1; abundance: NA; j_gene: TRBJ2-6; CDR3aa: CASVRTPSSGANVLTF; CDR3nt: TGCGCCAGCGTCCGGACGCCGAGCTCTGGGGCCAACGTCCTGACTTTC
len: 14; d_gene: NA; v_gene: TRBV4-3; abundance: NA; j_gene: TRBJ2-7; CDR3aa: CASSQGYSSYEQYF; CDR3nt: TGCGCCAGCAGCCAAGGGTACAGCTCCTACGAGCAGTACTTC
len: 16; d_gene: NA; v_gene: TRBV5-4; abundance: NA; j_gene: TRBJ2-3; CDR3aa: CASSLVAGSTTDTQYF; CDR3nt: TGTGCCAGCAGCTTGGTAGCAGGGAGTACCACAGATACGCAGTATTTT
len: 16; d_gene: TRBD2; v_gene: TRBV9; abundance: NA; j_gene: TRBJ2-2; CDR3aa: CASRRRLAGGAEELFF; CDR3nt: TGTGCCAGCAGGCGTCGACTAGCGGGAGGGGCCGAGGAGCTGTTTTTT
len: 15; d_gene: TRBD1; v_gene: TRBV7-2; abundance: NA; j_gene: TRBJ1-6; CDR3aa: CASGSDRGNNSPLHF; CDR3nt: TGTGCCAGCGGAAGCGACAGGGGGAATAATTCACCCCTCCACTTT
len: 14; d_gene: TRBD1; v_gene: TRBV5-1; abundance: NA; j_gene: TRBJ1-2; CDR3aa: CASSLLTGGLGYTF; CDR3nt: TGCGCCAGCAGCTTGCTCACAGGGGGCCTTGGCTACACCTTC
len: 15; d_gene: NA; v_gene: TRBV9; abundance: NA; j_gene: TRBJ1-5; CDR3aa: CASSVGTSIGQPQHF; CDR3nt: TGTGCCAGCAGCGTAGGGACGAGCATAGGCCAGCCCCAGCATTTT
len: 15; d_gene: NA; v_gene: TRBV7-2; abundance: NA; j_gene: TRBJ1-3; CDR3aa: CASSLGGANGNTIYF; CDR3nt: TGTGCCAGCAGCTTAGGAGGGGCGAACGGAAACACCATATATTTT
len: 12; d_gene: NA; v_gene: TRBV6-1; abundance: NA; j_gene: TRBJ1-6; CDR3aa: CASSDRGSPLHF; CDR3nt: TGTGCCAGCAGTGATAGGGGTTCACCCCTCCACTTT
len: 14; d_gene: TRBD1; v_gene: TRBV28; abundance: NA; j_gene: TRBJ1-6; CDR3aa: CASRLDRDVSPLHF; CDR3nt: TGTGCCAGCAGACTCGACAGGGACGTTTCGCCCCTCCACTTT
len: 18; d_gene: TRBD1; v_gene: TRBV18; abundance: NA; j_gene: TRBJ1-4; CDR3aa: CASSPPGQGFSTNEKLFF; CDR3nt: TGTGCCAGCTCACCCCCGGGACAGGGATTTTCAACTAATGAAAAACTGTTTTTT
len: 12; d_gene: NA; v_gene: TRBV2; abundance: NA; j_gene: TRBJ2-5; CDR3aa: CASKGEGLYQYF; CDR3nt: TGTGCCAGCAAAGGAGAGGGCCTTTACCAGTACTTC
len: 12; d_gene: NA; v_gene: TRBV28; abundance: NA; j_gene: TRBJ2-5; CDR3aa: CATAPLAETQYF; CDR3nt: TGTGCCACCGCCCCCCTGGCCGAGACCCAGTACTTC
len: 14; d_gene: NA; v_gene: TRBV7-9; abundance: NA; j_gene: TRBJ1-1; CDR3aa: CASSFMGSATEAFF; CDR3nt: TGTGCCAGCAGCTTCATGGGGAGCGCGACTGAAGCTTTCTTT
len: 13; d_gene: TRBD2; v_gene: TRBV7-9; abundance: NA; j_gene: TRBJ2-7; CDR3aa: CASSLVLAEGQYF; CDR3nt: TGTGCCAGCAGCTTAGTACTAGCGGAGGGGCAGTACTTC
len: 13; d_gene: NA; v_gene: TRBV5-1; abundance: once; j_gene: TRBJ1-1; CDR3aa: CASRGDLNTEAFF; CDR3nt: TGCGCCAGCAGAGGGGACCTGAACACTGAAGCTTTCTTT
len: 15; d_gene: TRBD2; v_gene: TRBV6-5; abundance: NA; j_gene: TRBJ2-3; CDR3aa: CASRPPGGGANTQYF; CDR3nt: TGTGCCAGCAGGCCCCCCGGCGGGGGGGCGAATACGCAGTATTTT
len: 12; d_gene: NA; v_gene: TRBV4-1; abundance: NA; j_gene: TRBJ1-2; CDR3aa: CASSHRTPLHHF; CDR3nt: TGCGCCAGCAGCCATAGGACACCCCTCCATCACTTC
len: 17; d_gene: TRBD1; v_gene: TRBV28; abundance: NA; j_gene: TRBJ2-1; CDR3aa: CASSSGTGIDPYNEQFF; CDR3nt: TGTGCCAGCTCCTCCGGGACAGGGATCGACCCCTACAATGAGCAGTTCTTC
len: 18; d_gene: TRBD2; v_gene: TRBV29-1; abundance: once; j_gene: TRBJ2-1; CDR3aa: CSVYLNQGGGTMYNEQFF; CDR3nt: TGCAGCGTTTACCTTAATCAGGGCGGGGGGACTATGTACAATGAGCAGTTCTTC
len: 16; d_gene: TRBD1; v_gene: TRBV6-4; abundance: NA; j_gene: TRBJ1-5; CDR3aa: CASRVSGTGTGQPQHF; CDR3nt: TGTGCCAGCAGGGTGTCCGGGACAGGGACGGGACAGCCCCAGCATTTT
len: 13; d_gene: NA; v_gene: TRBV19; abundance: NA; j_gene: TRBJ1-5; CDR3aa: CASSIDREQPQHF; CDR3nt: TGTGCCAGTAGTATAGATCGCGAACAGCCCCAGCATTTT
len: 11; d_gene: NA; v_gene: TRBV28; abundance: once; j_gene: TRBJ2-3; CDR3aa: CASRLTDTQYF; CDR3nt: TGTGCCAGCAGACTGACAGATACGCAGTATTTT
len: 15; d_gene: NA; v_gene: TRBV15; abundance: NA; j_gene: TRBJ2-5; CDR3aa: CATSRPLVGGETQYF; CDR3nt: TGTGCCACCAGCAGACCACTTGTTGGGGGGGAGACCCAGTACTTC
len: 10; d_gene: NA; v_gene: TRBV29-1; abundance: NA; j_gene: TRBJ2-1; CDR3aa: CSVVVNEQFF; CDR3nt: TGCAGCGTTGTCGTCAATGAGCAGTTCTTC
len: 15; d_gene: NA; v_gene: TRBV6-2/TRBV6-3; abundance: NA; j_gene: TRBJ2-7; CDR3aa: CASSSAGIGRYEQYF; CDR3nt: TGTGCCAGCAGTTCTGCTGGGATTGGTCGCTACGAGCAGTACTTC
len: 16; d_gene: NA; v_gene: TRBV6-1; abundance: few; j_gene: TRBJ2-7; CDR3aa: CASSVGGWVSSYEQYF; CDR3nt: TGTGCCAGCAGTGTAGGGGGGTGGGTTAGCTCCTACGAGCAGTACTTC
len: 13; d_gene: TRBD2; v_gene: TRBV7-2; abundance: NA; j_gene: TRBJ2-7; CDR3aa: CASSLAGAYEQYF; CDR3nt: TGTGCCAGCAGTTTAGCGGGGGCCTACGAGCAGTACTTC
len: 15; d_gene: NA; v_gene: TRBV4-2; abundance: once; j_gene: TRBJ1-6; CDR3aa: CASSQVYGGNSPLHF; CDR3nt: TGTGCCAGCAGCCAAGTCTACGGGGGTAATTCACCCCTCCACTTT
len: 13; d_gene: NA; v_gene: TRBV5-4; abundance: NA; j_gene: TRBJ1-1; CDR3aa: CASNSPGHTEAFF; CDR3nt: TGTGCCAGCAACTCTCCAGGGCACACTGAAGCTTTCTTT
len: 15; d_gene: NA; v_gene: TRBV7-9; abundance: few; j_gene: TRBJ1-4; CDR3aa: CASSLAGNTNEKLFF; CDR3nt: TGTGCCAGCAGCTTAGCGGGAAATACTAATGAAAAACTGTTTTTT
len: 17; d_gene: NA; v_gene: TRBV7-3; abundance: NA; j_gene: TRBJ2-3; CDR3aa: CASSYYGPNQFTDTQYF; CDR3nt: TGTGCCAGCAGCTACTACGGACCCAACCAGTTCACAGATACGCAGTATTTT
len: 13; d_gene: TRBD2; v_gene: TRBV5-1; abundance: NA; j_gene: TRBJ2-5; CDR3aa: CASSFSGPETQYF; CDR3nt: TGCGCCAGCAGCTTTAGCGGGCCAGAGACCCAGTACTTC
len: 12; d_gene: NA; v_gene: TRBV7-3; abundance: NA; j_gene: TRBJ2-7; CDR3aa: CASSLPGYEQYF; CDR3nt: TGTGCCAGCAGCCTGCCTGGCTACGAGCAGTACTTC
len: 17; d_gene: NA; v_gene: TRBV18; abundance: NA; j_gene: TRBJ2-6; CDR3aa: CASSPMTGGPGANVLTF; CDR3nt: TGTGCCAGCTCACCAATGACAGGAGGGCCTGGGGCCAACGTCCTGACTTTC